Presented here are 17 T cell receptor beta chains from one specimen sequenced in a study of blood T cells in healthy people across ages. A sample-barcoded 5' primer and a J-beta primer mix were used in a second PCR of about 7 to 11 cycles. TCRdb ran MiXCR on the 5' RACE reads and lists one entry per CDR3 protein. The sample consists of about 970,000 distinct CDR3 sequences, 45% to 60% of them appearing once. Material: blood. All receptors come from a woman aged 55-70 years in good health.

This clonotype was counted a single time. Sequence at one end of the junction differs from germline and may be a read error. This sequence joins TRBV20-1 and TRBJ2-4; 11 positions match TRBD2. CDR1 is DFQATT and CDR2 is SNEGSKA in the germline V gene (reference sequence). The CDR3 extends over 14 amino acids. This CDR3 reads CGATVLAGVGEQYF. The CDR3 DNA reads TGCGGTGCTACCGTACTAGCGGGAGTAGGTGAGCAGTACTTC.

The chain recombines TRBV10-3 with TRBJ1-2; unclear D gene. The CDR3 extends over 14 amino acids. Deletions cut 11 bases from V and 5 bases from J, with 21 bases between. The germline CDR1 and CDR2 sequences are ENHRY and SYGVKD. The CDR3, as DNA: TGTGCCCATCGGGCGGAGGTCTCACTTTATGGCTACACCTTC. This sequence encodes CAHRAEVSLYGYTF.

V and J are TRBV25-1 and TRBJ2-1; 7 bases match TRBD1. This CDR3 has 13 amino acids. The V gene end was trimmed by 7 bases and the J gene end by 5 bases; junction bases not matched to a gene: 5. Per germline, CDR1 MGHDK and CDR2 SYGVNS. In DNA, the CDR3 is TGTGCCAGCATTTACAGGGGACACAATGAGCAGTTCTTC. Translating gives CASIYRGHNEQFF.

The chain is built from TRBV20-1 and TRBJ2-7; tentative D call: TRBD1 (6 bases). Trimming took off 3 bases at V and 3 bases at J, with 12 bases between the two ends. The CDR3 covers 13 residues. CDR1 DFQATT and CDR2 SNEGSKA come from the germline V gene (reference sequence). The CDR3 region has the DNA TGCAGTGCTAGTCAGGGGCAGAACTACGAGCAGTACTTC. Its protein product is CSASQGQNYEQYF.

This clonotype has just a few counts. As DNA, the CDR3 is TGCGCCAGCAGCCAAGAGTTCGGACTAGCGGGAGGTGGGGCCAAAAACATTCAGTACTTC. Its translation: CASSQEFGLAGGGAKNIQYF. The chain is built from TRBV4-1 and TRBJ2-4, with TRBD2 identical over 14 bases. The CDR3 loop spans 20 amino acids. The V gene end was trimmed by 0 bases and the J gene end by 1 base; junction bases not matched to a gene: 8. The germline V gene encodes CDR1 MGHRA and CDR2 YSYEKL.

The chain uses TRBV30 and TRBJ1-2; D unresolved. This CDR3 comprises 10 residues. Trimming left V 4 bases short and J 7 bases short, with 7 bases between. In germline, CDR1 is GTSNPN, CDR2 SVGIG (reference sequence). The CDR3 spells CAWMSGGYTF. The CDR3 DNA is TGTGCCTGGATGTCGGGTGGCTACACCTTC.

V is TRBV28 and J is TRBJ2-3; D is possibly TRBD2 (6 bases). CDR3 length: 15 residues. Germline assignment: CDR1 MDHEN and CDR2 SYDVKM. Trimming left V 2 bases short and J 3 bases short, with 12 bases between. Written as DNA, the CDR3 is TGTGCCAGCAGTTTACCGGCGGGAATGACAGATACGCAGTATTTT. Its translation: CASSLPAGMTDTQYF.

The chain is built from TRBV7-2 and TRBJ2-1, with D uncertain. CDR3 size: 14 residues. Trimming removed 1 base from V and 8 bases from J, with 12 bases in between. Looked up from germline, CDR1 is SGHTA and CDR2 is FQGNSA. The DNA of the CDR3 is TGTGCCAGCAGCTTAGGTTCCCCCACCTATGAGCAGTTCTTC. Residues: CASSLGSPTYEQFF.

This clonotype turned up a few times. This rearrangement joins TRBV20-1 to TRBJ2-7; D not resolved. There are 13 residues in the CDR3. Germline lookup yields CDR1 DFQATT and CDR2 SNEGSKA (reference sequence). Trimming took off 6 bases at V and 3 bases at J, with 15 bases between the two ends. Here the CDR3 DNA reads TGCAGTGCACCTGGTGCGGTGGACTACGAGCAGTACTTC. Translation gives CSAPGAVDYEQYF.

The V call is TRBV11-2, the J call TRBJ2-3; D is undetermined. Trimming shortened V by 0 bases and J by 0 bases, and 13 bases separated the two germline ends. Per germline, CDR1 SGHAT and CDR2 FQNNGV. The CDR3 extends over 17 amino acids. The CDR3 reads CASSLDPASLSTDTQYF. In nucleotides, the CDR3 is TGTGCCAGCAGCTTAGATCCGGCTAGTCTGAGCACAGATACGCAGTATTTT.

This clonotype was observed a handful of times. V is TRBV3-1 and J is TRBJ2-5; D not resolved. Germline loops: CDR1 LGHDT, CDR2 YNNKEL (reference sequence). CDR3 length: 15 residues. Trimming stripped 1 base from V and 2 bases from J, with 11 bases between. The CDR3 sequence: CASSQGLKRQETQYF. The DNA for the CDR3 is TGTGCCAGCAGCCAAGGCTTGAAGCGACAAGAGACCCAGTACTTC.

This clonotype has just a few counts. Here the CDR3 DNA reads TGCAGTGCTAGACAGGGGAATGGCTACACCTTC. Its translation: CSARQGNGYTF. This sequence joins TRBV20-1 and TRBJ1-2, with a possible D match to TRBD1 (6 bases). The germline CDR1 and CDR2 sequences are DFQATT and SNEGSKA (reference sequence). The CDR3 contains 11 residues. The V end lost 2 bases, the J end lost 6 bases, and 7 bases lay between the germline ends.

The rearrangement uses TRBV25-1 and TRBJ2-5; tentatively, D is TRBD2 (5 bases). The V end was cut by 1 base, the J end by 11 bases, with 11 bases between. CDR1 MGHDK and CDR2 SYGVNS come from the germline V gene. The CDR3 is made up of 12 amino acids. In DNA, the CDR3 is TGTGCCAGCAGTGAATGGGAGAATGAGCAGTACTTC. It specifies CASSEWENEQYF.

The chain carries TRBV28 and TRBJ2-1; D is unresolved. V lost 1 base and J lost 8, with 15 bases in between. CDR3 length: 15 residues. The germline CDR1 and CDR2 sequences are MDHEN and SYDVKM. CDR3 sequence reads: CASSLSSGVRDEQFF. CDR3 nucleotide sequence: TGTGCCAGCAGTTTATCCTCCGGAGTAAGGGATGAGCAGTTCTTC. Full variable domain (rest looked up from reference TRBV28 and TRBJ2-1): DVKVTQSSRYLVKRTGEKVFLECVQDMDHENMFWYRQDPGLGLRLIYFSYDVKMKEKGDIPEGYSVSREKKERFSLILESASTNQTSMYLCASSLSSGVRDEQFFGPGTRLTVL.

V gene TRBV28 combines with J gene TRBJ2-1; D not certain. Per the germline V gene, CDR1 is MDHEN and CDR2 is SYDVKM. V shed 6 bases and J shed 6 bases, with 9 bases lying between them. This CDR3 contains 12 residues. The CDR3 DNA follows: TGTGCCAGCAGCTCCCGCCTCAATGAGCAGTTCTTC. Amino acids: CASSSRLNEQFF.

A word on this clonotype: A much bigger clone sits one base away, suggesting this may be a read error. V and J are TRBV7-9 and TRBJ2-5, with D possibly matching TRBD2 (6 bases). The CDR3 covers 15 residues. CDR1 is SEHNR and CDR2 is FQNEAQ in the germline V gene (reference sequence). The chain's CDR3 is CAGSLAEGRQETQYF. In DNA, the CDR3 is TGTGCCGGCAGCTTAGCGGAAGGGCGGCAAGAGACCCAGTACTTC.

This clonotype has only a few counts. The chain combines TRBV28 with TRBJ2-1, with no clear D. This CDR3 comprises 10 residues. V was pared by 3 bases and J by 10 bases, with 4 bases between. Germline assignment: CDR1 MDHEN and CDR2 SYDVKM. Here the CDR3 DNA reads TGTGCCAGCAGTTTGCGGGAGCAGTTCTTC. Translating gives CASSLREQFF. The full variable domain, completed using reference TRBV28 and TRBJ2-1, is DVKVTQSSRYLVKRTGEKVFLECVQDMDHENMFWYRQDPGLGLRLIYFSYDVKMKEKGDIPEGYSVSREKKERFSLILESASTNQTSMYLCASSLREQFFGPGTRLTVL.